A single sample is the source of the 5 T cell receptor beta chains below, sequenced in a study of T-cell reconstitution after alpha-beta-depleted transplantation in children. Preparation of the TCRbeta library was carried out with unique molecular identifiers. Via MiXCR, TCRdb re-called the PCR reads, giving one row per CDR3 protein. The data show a few hundred thousand distinct CDR3 sequences, over 10% seen once. The sequenced sample was PBMCs, mostly from graft donor cells, obtained 360 days after TCRalphabeta/CD19-depleted stem cell transplant. The receptors come from a male patient between 10 and 17 years old who had a stem cell transplant for acute myeloid leukemia, so the T cells may come from the graft donor.

In its sample, this clonotype was seen a few times. CDR3 protein: CASSQGTSGRDRYNEQFF. CDR3 sequence (DNA): TGTGCCAGCAGCCAGGGGACTAGCGGGAGAGATCGCTACAATGAGCAGTTCTTC. V gene TRBV14 combines with J gene TRBJ2-1, with 14 nucleotides matching TRBD2. Germline V gene lookup returns CDR1 SGHDN and CDR2 FVKESK. The CDR3 runs 18 residues. V lost 3 bases and J lost 3; bases outside the gene matches: 7.

At least ten counts were recorded for this clonotype. The chain recombines TRBV29-1 with TRBJ2-5, with unresolved D. Germline V gene sequence: CDR1 SQVTM, CDR2 ANQGSEA. The CDR3 runs 10 residues. The V gene lost 6 bases and the J gene lost 8 bases, with 10 bases spanning the gap. The CDR3 here is CSVLGPTQYF. The CDR3 DNA sequence: TGCAGCGTCCTCGGACCTACCCAGTACTTC.

Ten or more counts support this clonotype. The genes are TRBV20-1 and TRBJ2-5; TRBD2 matches at 10 bases. In germline, CDR1 is DFQATT, CDR2 SNEGSKA (reference sequence). This CDR3 region has 14 residues. Trimming cost V 2 bases and J 5 bases; bases outside gene matches: 5. CDR3 DNA sequence: TGCAGTGCTAGACTAGCGGGAGAGGGTGAGACCCAGTACTTC. Translation: CSARLAGEGETQYF.

In this sample, this clonotype turned up a few times. The V and J genes are TRBV18 and TRBJ2-7; TRBD2 aligns across 12 bases. V shed 4 bases, J shed 3 bases, and the junction held 10 bases outside the gene matches. Germline V gene sequence: CDR1 KGHSH, CDR2 LQKENI. The CDR3 sequence is 17 residues long. The CDR3 loop is CASSQISGLAGSYEQYF. CDR3 DNA sequence: TGTGCCAGCTCACAAATTTCGGGACTAGCGGGTAGCTACGAGCAGTACTTC.

This clonotype occurred many times. The chain links TRBV20-1 to TRBJ2-3; D unclear. V lost 6 bases, J lost 6 bases, and 10 bases lay in between. The length of the CDR3 is 11 residues. CDR1 and CDR2 (germline): DFQATT, SNEGSKA (reference sequence). CDR3: CSAWTGDTQYF. The CDR3 region has the DNA TGCAGTGCCTGGACCGGGGATACGCAGTATTTT.